The rows below give T cell receptor beta chains drawn from one sample of a study of identical twins. A single record per CDR3 protein comes from TCRdb applying MiXCR to the 5' RACE reads. This sample has approximately 490,000 distinct CDR3 sequences, with about a fifth found just once. The data were also submitted as part of a second study, on yellow fever vaccine responses in identical twins.

Specimen: CD4+ T cells sorted from blood. These receptor sequences come from a woman younger than 35 in good health. Each CDR3 is given with its conserved first and last residue. Fields, in order: J gene, V gene, CDR3 protein.

TRBJ1-3 TRBV10-3 CAISETMTGNTIYF
TRBJ2-1 TRBV20-1 CSARVHEQFF
TRBJ1-2 TRBV28 CASSLYQGTGGYTF
TRBJ2-1 TRBV11-3 CASSFAPSPSGNNEQFF
TRBJ2-2 TRBV20-1 CSARWGAYGELFF
TRBJ2-1 TRBV4-1 CAGSQDHYEQFF
TRBJ2-1 TRBV4-1 CASSQMRQGINEQFF
TRBJ2-1 TRBV11-2 CASSLLREGSNEQFF
TRBJ2-7 TRBV7-2 CASSLTGLAVYEQYF
TRBJ2-2 TRBV6-5 CASSYGSGPPSGELFF
TRBJ2-1 TRBV12-3/TRBV12-4 CASTIGLAGFNEQFF